This T cell receptor (beta chain) was recovered during a study of cytomegalovirus exposure and HLA in healthy donors. CDR3 length: 13 amino acids. The V segment lost 8 bases and the J segment 3 bases; nucleotides outside the gene matches: 9. In germline, CDR1 is SQVTM, CDR2 ANQGSEA. Using immunoSEQ multiplex PCR, the repertoire was profiled, and TCRdb retains in-frame clones only, with some absent. Of 150,000 to 200,000 clones listed, almost 85% are singletons. This clone showed up just once. Its antigen is not identified. Study-wide points: The study designated fewer than 200 TCR beta chains cytomegalovirus-associated. Rarity held for most TCR sequences, but there were some public TCRs that occurred in many donors. A few CMV-associated chains proved CMV antigen-specific in vitro. Reported performance of the classifier showed diagnosis of cytomegalovirus status with high specificity and sensitivity.

J is TRBJ2-5 and V is TRBV29-1, with TRBD2 matching 7 bases. The clonotype comes from a man aged 30 to 45 in good health and CMV-seropositive. Sequencing was performed on PBMCs. DNA for the CDR3: TGCAGCTCCAGCGGGATCGGGGAAGAGACCCAGTACTTC. Protein product: CSSSGIGEETQYF.